This record concerns one TCR beta chain sequence. Its antigen is still unknown. Germline V gene lookup returns CDR1 SGDLS and CDR2 YYNGEE. There are 18 residues in the CDR3. J gave up 0 bases and V 4 bases, and 12 bases lay outside the gene matches. This sample is drawn from a study of T cell responses to AZD1222 COVID-19 vaccine. General observations from the study: Repertoires were collected only later (after the peak T cell response had occurred).

Generated by immunoSEQ multiplex PCR, the TCRdb table keeps only in-frame clones and is missing some. The sample has roughly 99,000 clones, nearly 90% seen once. The sample consisted of peripheral blood, taken 28 days after the second AZD1222 dose. The source of this sequence is an adult who received the AZD1222 COVID-19 vaccine. The V and J genes are TRBV9 and TRBJ2-7, with 11 bases matching TRBD2. The CDR3, as DNA: TGTGCCAGCAGCATCAGGTCCCGACTAGCGGGGAGCTCCTACGAGCAGTACTTC. Translating gives CASSIRSRLAGSSYEQYF.